This T cell receptor (beta chain) was sequenced for a study of a mutant IDH1 vaccine in newly diagnosed glioma. About the research overall: Vaccine dosing followed radiotherapy by 4-6 weeks, or accompanied temozolomide cycles. Patients had received radiotherapy, temozolomide, or both previously, most receiving both. Findings and caveats of the study: Overall, about 92% of patients had vaccine-induced immune responses.

Sample time point: week 5, during vaccination. Every vaccination contained 300 ug of the mutant IDH1 20-mer peptide and was paired with topical imiquimod. In every donor, the tumor was a new WHO grade 3 or 4 IDH1-mutant, ATRX-lost astrocytoma. Note on this clone: Its target is unknown.

Assay used: immunoSEQ multiplex PCR; TCRdb lists only in-frame clones, some missing. The top ten hold less than 6% of the sample, which has more than 9,500 clones, around 90% seen once. Germline V gene lookup returns CDR1 SGHTA and CDR2 FQGNSA. CDR3 length: 16 residues. The V and J ends lost 1 base and 5 bases respectively, with 15 bases between them. The chain has TRBV7-2 and TRBJ2-1, with TRBD2 as a possible D gene (7 bases). The sample was PBMCs, taken from a glioma patient whose treatment included an IDH1 peptide vaccine. The clonotype comes from a woman aged 40 to 49 with glioma. Some clones in this sample may be carry-over from other donors' samples. The CDR3 DNA sequence: TGTGCCAGCAGCTTAGAGGCGGGGGCCTTAAACAATGAGCAGTTCTTC. Encoded protein: CASSLEAGALNNEQFF.